What follows are 5 T cell receptor beta chains derived from one specimen sequenced in a study of CD8 T cells in ankylosing spondylitis. TCRdb re-analysed the 5' RACE reads in MiXCR, keeping a single row per CDR3 protein. The data show about 240,000 distinct CDR3 sequences, around 10% seen once. The sample taken for sequencing was blood, either unsorted or a sorted T cell fraction (not recorded which). The receptor source for this set is a male donor with ankylosing spondylitis or in good health (not recorded which).

This clonotype was counted many times. This chain joins TRBV12-3 or TRBV12-4 and TRBJ2-1; the D gene could be TRBD1 or TRBD2 (5 bases each). This CDR3 comprises 13 residues. V lost 5 bases and J 9 bases, leaving 14 bases between the germline ends. The CDR3 spells CASSRDHWVEQFF. Here the CDR3 DNA reads TGTGCCAGCAGTCGGGACCATTGGGTTGAGCAGTTCTTC.

This clonotype was detected ten times or more. This chain connects TRBV15 to TRBJ2-4, with 8 bases lining up with TRBD2. CDR1 and CDR2 from the germline V gene are LNHNV and YYDKDF (reference sequence). The CDR3 is 17 residues long. The ends lost 6 bases at V and 9 bases at J; junction bases unmatched: 19. The CDR3 loop reads CATRIGGSGGAYGIQYF. CDR3 sequence (DNA): TGTGCCACCAGAATCGGAGGAAGCGGGGGAGCCTACGGCATTCAGTACTTC.

This clonotype has at least ten counts. The chain joins TRBV5-1 to TRBJ2-2; TRBD1 matches 8 bases. The CDR3 is 16 residues long. The J segment lost 2 bases and the V segment lost 0 bases, leaving 3 bases of the junction unmatched. Germline assignment: CDR1 SGHRS and CDR2 YFSETQ. Written as DNA, the CDR3 is TGCGCCAGCAGCTTGGAGGGACAGGCTAACACCGGGGAGCTGTTTTTT. As protein: CASSLEGQANTGELFF.

This clonotype has just a few counts. The gene calls are TRBV5-1 and TRBJ2-7, with 7 bases lining up with TRBD1. This CDR3 is 16 amino acids long. From germline, CDR1 is SGHRS and CDR2 YFSETQ. After removal of 0 bases from V and 7 bases from J, the junction contained 13 bases not matched to a gene. The CDR3 spells CASSLDLSTGRREQYF. The CDR3 DNA reads as TGCGCCAGCAGCTTGGACCTCTCGACAGGGCGGAGGGAGCAGTACTTC.

This clonotype was seen repeatedly, ten times or more. The chain joins TRBV29-1 to TRBJ2-1; TRBD2 aligns across 8 bases. Germline CDR1 is SQVTM and CDR2 is ANQGSEA. The CDR3 runs to 11 residues. CDR3: CTGGDGTSQFF. In nucleotides, the CDR3 is TGCACCGGAGGGGACGGGACTAGTCAGTTCTTC.